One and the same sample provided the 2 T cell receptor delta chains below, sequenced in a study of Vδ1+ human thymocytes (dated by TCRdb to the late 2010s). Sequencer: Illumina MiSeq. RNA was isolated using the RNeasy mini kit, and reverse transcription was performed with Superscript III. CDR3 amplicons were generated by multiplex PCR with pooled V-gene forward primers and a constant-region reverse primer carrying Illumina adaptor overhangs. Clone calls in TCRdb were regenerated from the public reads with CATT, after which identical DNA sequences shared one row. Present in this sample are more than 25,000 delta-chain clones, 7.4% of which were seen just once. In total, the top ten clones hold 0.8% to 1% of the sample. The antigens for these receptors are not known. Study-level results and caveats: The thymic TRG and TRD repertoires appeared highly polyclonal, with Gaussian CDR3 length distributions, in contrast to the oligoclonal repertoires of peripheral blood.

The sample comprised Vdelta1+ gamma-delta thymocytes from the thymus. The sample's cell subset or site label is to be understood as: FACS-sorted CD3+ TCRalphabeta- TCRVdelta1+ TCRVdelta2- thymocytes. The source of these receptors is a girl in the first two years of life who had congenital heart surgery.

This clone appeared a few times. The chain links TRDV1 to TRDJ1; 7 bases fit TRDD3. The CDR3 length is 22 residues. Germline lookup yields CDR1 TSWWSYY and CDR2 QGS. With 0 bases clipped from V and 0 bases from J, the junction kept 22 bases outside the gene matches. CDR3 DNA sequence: TGTGCTCTTGGGGAACTTCTCGGGCCTACTGGGGATAGGAGATTGTACACCGATAAACTCATCTTT. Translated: CALGELLGPTGDRRLYTDKLIF.

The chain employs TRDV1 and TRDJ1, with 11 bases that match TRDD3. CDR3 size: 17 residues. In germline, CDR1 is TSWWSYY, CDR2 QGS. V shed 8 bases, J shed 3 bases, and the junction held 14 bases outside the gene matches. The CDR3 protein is CALRVLGDKTLPDKLIF. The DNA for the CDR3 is TGTGCTCTTAGGGTACTGGGGGATAAAACTCTGCCCGATAAACTCATCTTT.